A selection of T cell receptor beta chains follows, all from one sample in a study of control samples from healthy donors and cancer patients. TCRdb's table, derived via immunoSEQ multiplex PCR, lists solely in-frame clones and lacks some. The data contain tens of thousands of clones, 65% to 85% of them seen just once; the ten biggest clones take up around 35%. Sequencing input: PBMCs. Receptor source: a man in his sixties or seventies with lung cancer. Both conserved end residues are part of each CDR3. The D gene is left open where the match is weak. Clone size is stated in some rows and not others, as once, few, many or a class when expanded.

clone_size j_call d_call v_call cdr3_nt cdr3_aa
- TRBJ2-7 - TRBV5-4 TGTGCCAGCAGCTTAACCTCCTACGAGCAGTACTTC CASSLTSYEQYF
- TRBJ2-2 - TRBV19 TGTGCCAGTAGTATCCGTCGGGGACCCGGGGAGCTGTTTTTT CASSIRRGPGELFF
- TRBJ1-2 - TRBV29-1 TGCAGCGCCGGACGTGGCGATGTTGACTATGGCTACACCTTC CSAGRGDVDYGYTF
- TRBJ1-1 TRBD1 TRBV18 TGTGCCAGCTCACCACCCGACAGGGGAGTTTTCTTT CASSPPDRGVFF
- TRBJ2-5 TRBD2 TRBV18 TGTGCCAGCTCACGTTCGGGGGAGGGTCTTGAGACCCAGTACTTC CASSRSGEGLETQYF
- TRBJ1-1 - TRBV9 TGTGCCAGCAGCGTAGGACAGGATCAAACTGAAGCTTTCTTT CASSVGQDQTEAFF
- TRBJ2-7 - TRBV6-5 TGTGCCAGCAGTTACTCCAGGGCTTACTCCTACGAGCAGTACTTC CASSYSRAYSYEQYF
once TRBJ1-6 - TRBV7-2 TGTGCCAGCAGCCCCTCAGGAGGAAATTCACCCCTCCACTTT CASSPSGGNSPLHF
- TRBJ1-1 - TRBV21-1 TGTGCCAGCAGGCCCATGAACACTGAAGCTTTCTTT CASRPMNTEAFF
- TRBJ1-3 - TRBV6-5 TGTGCCAGCATCCAGGTTTCTGGAAACACCATATATTTT CASIQVSGNTIYF
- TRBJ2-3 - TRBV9 TGTGCCAGCAGCCCCATAGGGACGGGAAACACAGATACGCAGTATTTT CASSPIGTGNTDTQYF
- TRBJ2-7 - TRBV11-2 TGTGCCAGCAGCTTTGCCGAAACCTACGAGCAGTACTTC CASSFAETYEQYF
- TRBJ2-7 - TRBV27 TGTGCCAGCAGTTTAGGAATGGGGGGCTCCTACGAGCAGTACTTC CASSLGMGGSYEQYF
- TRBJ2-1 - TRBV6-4 TGTGCCAGCAGTGACAAAATCGCGGCATTGCGCCGGGGTGAGCAGTTCTTC CASSDKIAALRRGEQFF
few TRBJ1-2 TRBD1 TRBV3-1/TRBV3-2 TGTGCCAGCAGCCTTGCAGGGGGAAACTATGGCTACACCTTC CASSLAGGNYGYTF
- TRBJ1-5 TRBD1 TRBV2 TGTGCCACCGCCGGGACAGACAATCAGCCCCAGCATTTT CATAGTDNQPQHF
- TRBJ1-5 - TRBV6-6 TGTGCCAGCAGTAACTCGGGGCAGGGAAGTCAGCCCCAGCATTTT CASSNSGQGSQPQHF
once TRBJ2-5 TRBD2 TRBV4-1 TGCGCCAGCAGCCAAGATGGAGCGGGGGGTTTACAAGAGACCCAGTACTTC CASSQDGAGGLQETQYF
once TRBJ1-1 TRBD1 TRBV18 TGTGCCAGCTCACCAGCACAGGGGGAGACCACTGAAGCTTTCTTT CASSPAQGETTEAFF
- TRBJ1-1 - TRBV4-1 TGCGCCAGCAGCCAAGATAGGGTCAGAAAGAACACTGAAGCTTTCTTT CASSQDRVRKNTEAFF
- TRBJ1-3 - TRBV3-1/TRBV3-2 TGTGCCAGCAGCTATTCCTCGGCGGCTGGAAACACCATATATTTT CASSYSSAAGNTIYF
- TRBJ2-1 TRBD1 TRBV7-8 TGTGCCAGCAAGACCGGGACAGGGGGCAATGAGCAGTTCTTC CASKTGTGGNEQFF
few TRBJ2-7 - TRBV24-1 TGTGCCACCAGTGACAGTAGCTCCTACGAGCAGTACTTC CATSDSSSYEQYF
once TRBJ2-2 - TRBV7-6 TGTGCCAGCAGCCCGCACAAGGGACTGCAAAACACCGGGGAGCTGTTTTTT CASSPHKGLQNTGELFF
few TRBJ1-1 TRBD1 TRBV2 TGTGCCAGCAGGGGACAGGGGACGAACACTGAAGCTTTCTTT CASRGQGTNTEAFF
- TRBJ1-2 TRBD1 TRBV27 TGTGCCAGCAGTATACAGGGGGCAGGGTATGGCTACACCTTC CASSIQGAGYGYTF
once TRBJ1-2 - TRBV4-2 TGTGCCAGCAGCCAAGTGGCCGGGAGCGGCTACACCTTC CASSQVAGSGYTF
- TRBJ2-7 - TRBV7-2 TGTGCCAGCAGCTCTAGCGAGCTCTACGAGCAGTACTTC CASSSSELYEQYF
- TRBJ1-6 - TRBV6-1 TGTGCCAGCAGTGAAGAGTCTTTCTCACCCCTCCACTTT CASSEESFSPLHF
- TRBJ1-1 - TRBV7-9 TGTGCCAGCAGCTTGCAGGGAAGAGTGAACACTGAAGCTTTCTTT CASSLQGRVNTEAFF
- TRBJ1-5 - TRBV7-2 TGTGCCAGCAGCTTAGAGGCGATTCTGCGCAATCAGCCCCAGCATTTT CASSLEAILRNQPQHF
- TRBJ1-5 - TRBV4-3 TGCGCCAGCAGCCAAACAGCGAGTCAGTGGGATATTTTGCATTTT CASSQTASQWDILHF
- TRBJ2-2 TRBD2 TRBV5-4 TGTGCCAGCAGCTGGGGAGGGGTCGGCACCGGGGAGCTGTTTTTT CASSWGGVGTGELFF
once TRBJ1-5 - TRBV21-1 TGTGTTCCGAGCGGATACAATCAGCCCCAGCATTTT CVPSGYNQPQHF
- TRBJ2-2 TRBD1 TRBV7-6 TGTGCCAGCAGGCCCGGGACAGAGAACACCGGGGAGCTGTTTTTT CASRPGTENTGELFF
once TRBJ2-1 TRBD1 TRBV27 TGTGCCAGCCTCCCCAGGGGGATAAGCTCCTACAATGAGCAGTTCTTC CASLPRGISSYNEQFF
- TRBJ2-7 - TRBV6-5 TGTGCCAGCAGTTATGCCGGGACCACCATGGACGAGCAGTACTTC CASSYAGTTMDEQYF
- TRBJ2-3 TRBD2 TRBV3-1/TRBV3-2 TGTGCCAGCAGCGCCCGGACTAGCGGGGGGGGGAGCACAGATACGCAGTATTTT CASSARTSGGGSTDTQYF
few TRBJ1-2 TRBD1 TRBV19 TGTGCCAGTCTCCCTGGGGGACAGCGAAACTATGGCTACACCTTC CASLPGGQRNYGYTF
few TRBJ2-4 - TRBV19 TGTGCCAGTAATGGGGGGAAGGTCGCAACGGCCAAAAACATTCAGTACTTC CASNGGKVATAKNIQYF
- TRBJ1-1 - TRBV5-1 TGCGCCAGCAGCTTGGCATGGGCAGGCATGAACACTGAAGCTTTCTTT CASSLAWAGMNTEAFF
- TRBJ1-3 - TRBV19 TGTGCCAGTAGTTTCTCCGGCTCTGGAAACACCATATATTTT CASSFSGSGNTIYF
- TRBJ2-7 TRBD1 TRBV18 TGTGCCAGCTCAAAGGACAGGGAATACGAGCAGTACTTC CASSKDREYEQYF
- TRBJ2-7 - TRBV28 TGTGCCAGCAGCCGGACGGCCTACGAGCAGTACTTC CASSRTAYEQYF
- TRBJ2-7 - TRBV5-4 TGTGCCAGCAGCTTGGCTGGGGTCTGGGGTTCAAGGGAGCAGTACTTC CASSLAGVWGSREQYF
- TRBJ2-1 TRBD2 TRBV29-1 TGCAGCGTTCGTTCAGCGGGGGGGCCAGGTGAGCAGTTCTTC CSVRSAGGPGEQFF